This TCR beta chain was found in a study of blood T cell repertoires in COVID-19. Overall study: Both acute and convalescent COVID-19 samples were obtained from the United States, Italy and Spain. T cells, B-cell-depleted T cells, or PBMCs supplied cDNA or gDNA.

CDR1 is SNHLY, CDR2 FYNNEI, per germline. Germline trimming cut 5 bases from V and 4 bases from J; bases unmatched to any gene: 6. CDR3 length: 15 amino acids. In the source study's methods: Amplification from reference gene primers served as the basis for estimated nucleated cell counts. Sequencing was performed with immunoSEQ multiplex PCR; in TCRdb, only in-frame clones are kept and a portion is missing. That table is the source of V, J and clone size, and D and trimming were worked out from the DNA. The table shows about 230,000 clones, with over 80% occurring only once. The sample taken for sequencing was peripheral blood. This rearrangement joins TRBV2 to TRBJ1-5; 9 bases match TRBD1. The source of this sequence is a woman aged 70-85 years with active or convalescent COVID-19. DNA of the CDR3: TGTGCCAGCAGTTGGGACAGGGAGGATAATCAGCCCCAGCATTTT. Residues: CASSWDREDNQPQHF.